This TCR beta chain was obtained from a study of blood T cell repertoires in COVID-19. For the study at large: PBMCs, B-cell-depleted T cells, or T cells provided the cDNA or gDNA that made up the material.

The length of the CDR3 is 13 residues. Between the trimmed V and J ends, which lost 8 bases and 2 bases, there was a span of 10 bases. Germline values: CDR1 SGHTA, CDR2 FQGNSA. Repertoires were generated with immunoSEQ multiplex PCR, while TCRdb's copy carries only in-frame clones and drops some. Of some 250,000 clones in the sample, around 87% are singletons; the top ten hold around 5.1%. The sequencing sample was made of peripheral blood. V gene TRBV7-2 combines with J gene TRBJ1-3; D unresolved. The origin of this receptor is an older woman with COVID-19, enrolled during active disease. The CDR3 reads CASEREPGNTIYF. In DNA form, the CDR3 reads TGTGCCAGCGAGAGAGAGCCTGGAAACACCATATATTTT.